The 17 T cell receptor beta chains below all came from one sample that was sequenced in a study of cytomegalovirus exposure and HLA in healthy donors. Both 60 Vbeta primers and 13 Jbeta primers went into the PCR. Some clones are missing from TCRdb's copy, which holds only in-frame ones; the method was immunoSEQ multiplex PCR. The table lists roughly 150,000 clones, 60% to 80% of them singletons, with roughly 14% in the top ten. Material: PBMCs. All receptors come from a middle-aged woman in good health and CMV-seronegative.

This clone was seen only once. The chain joins TRBV7-2 to TRBJ2-1; TRBD1 aligns across 10 bases. The CDR3 is 15 residues long. The trim removed 1 base at V and 4 bases at J, leaving 1 base unmatched. CDR1 SGHTA and CDR2 FQGNSA come from the germline V gene. The CDR3 bases are TGTGCCAGCAGCTTAGAGGGACAGGGGTACAATGAGCAGTTCTTC. Translation: CASSLEGQGYNEQFF.

The J gene is TRBJ2-2, the V gene TRBV11-2; D may be TRBD2 (5 bases). This CDR3 has 17 amino acids. Trimming shortened V by 4 bases and J by 4 bases, and 19 bases separated the two germline ends. Germline CDR1 and CDR2: SGHAT and FQNNGV. CDR3 nucleotide sequence: TGTGCCAGCAGCTGGACCGCCACTAGACCGGGCACCGGGGAGCTGTTTTTT. The encoded protein is CASSWTATRPGTGELFF. The variable domain in full, with the rest retrieved from reference TRBV11-2 and TRBJ2-2, is EAGVAQSPRYKIIEKRQSVAFWCNPISGHATLYWYQQILGQGPKLLIQFQNNGVVDDSQLPKDRFSAERLKGVDSTLKIQPAKLEDSAVYLCASSWTATRPGTGELFFGEGSRLTVL.

For this clone: The same CDR3 also results from other DNA sequences found in this sample. The chain is built from TRBV6-5 and TRBJ1-4; the D is unclear. The ends were cut back, 2 bases at V and 0 bases at J, with 7 bases in the middle. The CDR3 covers 15 residues. Germline CDR1 is MNHEY and CDR2 is SVGAGI. CDR3 sequence reads: CASSYVGATNEKLFF. For the CDR3, the DNA is TGTGCCAGCAGTTACGTCGGGGCAACTAATGAAAAACTGTTTTTT.

On this clone itself: A junction boundary mismatches the germline segment, possibly from a read error. The chain links TRBV7-7 to TRBJ2-1; D gene unclear. Germline lookup yields CDR1 SSHAT and CDR2 FNYEAQ (reference sequence). The CDR3 runs to 14 residues. CDR3 protein: CASSLASRSNEQFF. DNA for the CDR3: TGTGCTAGCAGCTTAGCATCACGGTCTAATGAGCAGTTCTTC.

V and J are TRBV18 and TRBJ2-7, with 7 bases aligning to TRBD1. The CDR3 sequence is 13 residues long. Germline V CDR1 and CDR2: KGHSH, LQKENI. The V segment lost 4 bases and the J segment 2 bases; nucleotides outside the gene matches: 2. CDR3 protein: CASSLDRTYEQYF. CDR3 coding DNA: TGTGCCAGCTCACTGGACAGGACCTACGAGCAGTACTTC. Variable domain in full (rest from reference TRBV18 and TRBJ2-7): NAGVMQNPRHLVRRRGQEARLRCSPMKGHSHVYWYRQLPEEGLKFMVYLQKENIIDESGMPKERFSAEFPKEGPSILRIQQVVRGDSAAYFCASSLDRTYEQYFGPGTRLTVT.

This CDR3 reads CASSSSGVSAGRETQYF. CDR3 bases: TGTGCCAGCAGCTCCTCGGGTGTCAGTGCGGGTCGGGAGACCCAGTACTTC. This rearrangement joins TRBV7-9 to TRBJ2-5, with a possible D match to TRBD2 (5 bases). V shed 4 bases and J shed 5 bases, with 23 bases lying between them. The CDR3 consists of 17 residues. Germline V lookup: CDR1 SEHNR, CDR2 FQNEAQ (reference sequence).

CDR3 in DNA: TGTGCCAGCAGCAGCCGGGACATTAATGAAAAACTGTTTTTT. Translation gives CASSSRDINEKLFF. The rearrangement joins TRBV9 to TRBJ1-4; weak D call: TRBD1 (6 bases). Trimming took 4 bases from V and 4 from J, leaving 11 bases between them. The CDR3 covers 14 residues. Germline values: CDR1 SGDLS, CDR2 YYNGEE.

The rearrangement links TRBV6-4 to TRBJ2-1; 9 bases line up with TRBD2. This CDR3 is built from 16 residues. Trimming removed 2 bases from V and 0 bases from J; junction bases left unmatched: 2. Germline V gene data show CDR1 as MRHNA and CDR2 as SNTAGT. The CDR3 reads CASSDLAGSSYNEQFF. CDR3 DNA: TGTGCCAGCAGTGACCTAGCGGGGAGCTCCTACAATGAGCAGTTCTTC.

CDR3 nucleotides: TGTGCCTGGAGTCTTACAGGGGTAGGGGGCGAGCAGTACTTC. Translated: CAWSLTGVGGEQYF. The chain carries TRBV30 and TRBJ2-7; 7 bases align to TRBD1. The CDR3 is made up of 14 amino acids. The junction had 10 bases not matched to a gene; V was cut back by 2 bases and J by 6 bases. Germline V gene data show CDR1 as GTSNPN and CDR2 as SVGIG (reference sequence). The whole variable domain, filled in from reference TRBV30 and TRBJ2-7, reads SQTIHQWPATLVQPVGSPLSLECTVEGTSNPNLYWYRQAAGRGLQLLFYSVGIGQISSEVPQNLSASRPQDRQFILSSKKLLLSDSGFYLCAWSLTGVGGEQYFGPGTRLTVT.

The J gene is TRBJ1-1, the V gene TRBV29-1, with TRBD1 matching over 8 bases. V lost 4 bases to trimming and J lost 5 bases; unmatched junction nucleotides: 6. Germline V gene data show CDR1 as SQVTM and CDR2 as ANQGSEA. The CDR3 extends over 13 amino acids. CDR3 sequence: CSVAQGAGTEAFF. The DNA of the CDR3 is TGCAGCGTTGCCCAGGGGGCGGGGACTGAAGCTTTCTTT.

The chain joins TRBV14 to TRBJ1-5; D unclear. The CDR3 spans 13 residues. With 3 bases removed from V and 4 bases from J, the gap between germline ends came to 7 bases. CDR1 is SGHDN and CDR2 is FVKESK in the germline V gene. CDR3 bases: TGTGCCAGCAGCCACACAGTAAATCAGCCCCAGCATTTT. Amino acids: CASSHTVNQPQHF.

The rearrangement links TRBV7-9 to TRBJ2-3; D is ambiguous. Germline V gives CDR1 SEHNR, CDR2 FQNEAQ (reference sequence). V dropped 5 bases and J dropped 1 base, with 19 bases sitting between them. This CDR3 spans 17 amino acids. The CDR3 DNA follows: TGTGCCAGCAGCCCCGATGGTGTGAGCGCTCGCACAGATACGCAGTATTTT. Its protein is CASSPDGVSARTDTQYF. Complete variable domain (other parts from reference TRBV7-9 and TRBJ2-3): DTGVSQNPRHKITKRGQNVTFRCDPISEHNRLYWYRQTLGQGPEFLTYFQNEAQLEKSRLLSDRFSAERPKGSFSTLEIQRTEQGDSAMYLCASSPDGVSARTDTQYFGPGTRLTVL.

V is TRBV5-4 and J is TRBJ2-7; 7 bases are shared with TRBD1. J was trimmed by 2 bases and V by 4 bases; bases with no gene match: 6. Germline V gene lookup returns CDR1 SGHNT and CDR2 YYREEE (reference sequence). This CDR3 has 14 amino acids. This CDR3 reads CASSPRQGAYEQYF. The CDR3 nucleotides read TGTGCCAGCAGCCCCAGACAGGGTGCCTACGAGCAGTACTTC. Looking up the rest from reference TRBV5-4 and TRBJ2-7 gives the full variable domain: ETGVTQSPTHLIKTRGQQVTLRCSSQSGHNTVSWYQQALGQGPQFIFQYYREEENGRGNFPPRFSGLQFPNYSSELNVNALELDDSALYLCASSPRQGAYEQYFGPGTRLTVT.

J is TRBJ2-5 and V is TRBV11-2; 16 nucleotides align to TRBD2. This CDR3 is built from 18 residues. V trimming: 5 bases; J trimming: 5 bases; junction bases outside the gene matches: 11. Per germline, CDR1 SGHAT and CDR2 FQNNGV. Here the CDR3 DNA reads TGTGCCAGCAGCGCGGGGGGACTAGCGGGGGGGCAAGGGGAGACCCAGTACTTC. Amino acids: CASSAGGLAGGQGETQYF.

This chain uses TRBV11-2 with TRBJ2-5; TRBD2 matches at 14 bases. Per the germline V gene, CDR1 is SGHAT and CDR2 is FQNNGV. The V and J ends lost 6 bases and 4 bases, in that order; junction bases with no gene match: 10. The CDR3 spans 17 residues. CDR3 nucleotides: TGTGCCAGCAGGCGACTAGCGGGAGGGCGGGTTAGAGAGACCCAGTACTTC. It yields the protein CASRRLAGGRVRETQYF.

This chain connects TRBV28 to TRBJ1-2; 9 nucleotides line up with TRBD1. The V gene end was trimmed by 3 bases and the J gene end by 4 bases; junction bases not matched to a gene: 18. Looked up from germline, CDR1 is MDHEN and CDR2 is SYDVKM. The CDR3 is made up of 19 amino acids. The CDR3 DNA reads TGTGCCAGCAGTTTTACCACCGGCGTAGGACAGGGGTTTTCCTATGGCTACACCTTC. It yields the protein CASSFTTGVGQGFSYGYTF.

This clone showed up just a few times. This rearrangement joins TRBV6-1 to TRBJ1-4, with a tentative D call TRBD1 (5 bases). The CDR3 is 20 amino acids. The V end lost 1 base, the J end lost 0 bases, and 21 bases lay between the germline ends. CDR1 MNHNS and CDR2 SASEGT come from the germline V gene. CDR3 coding DNA: TGTGCCAGCAGTGAAGGGAACAGGTATCTCGAACTTACAACTAATGAAAAACTGTTTTTT. It is translated as CASSEGNRYLELTTNEKLFF.